These 19 T cell receptor beta chains share one sample of origin, sequenced in a study of identical twins. Using its own MiXCR run on the 5' RACE reads, TCRdb lists one record per CDR3 protein. The sample has around 1.7 million distinct CDR3 sequences, about 30% seen once. The source material was cord blood. The receptors were sampled from a newborn girl in good health.

This clonotype has a count of ten or more. The chain employs TRBV10-3 and TRBJ2-7, with a tentative D call TRBD2 (6 bases). V shed 7 bases and J shed 3 bases, with 13 bases lying between them. In germline, CDR1 is ENHRY, CDR2 SYGVKD. CDR3 length: 13 residues. As DNA, the CDR3 is TGTGCCATCATGGGGGGTCGGAACTACGAGCAGTACTTC. It translates to CAIMGGRNYEQYF.

The genes are TRBV27 and TRBJ2-4; 12 bases agree with TRBD2. The J call is in doubt because the DNA end fits TRBJ2-7 better. CDR3 size: 18 residues. Germline assignment: CDR1 MNHEY and CDR2 SMNVEV (reference sequence). Here the CDR3 reads CASSLGTSGYLVIHEQYF. The CDR3 region has the DNA TGTGCCAGCAGTTTAGGGACTAGCGGGTATCTGGTAATTCACGAGCAGTACTTC.

This clonotype was seen at least ten times. V gene TRBV10-3 combines with J gene TRBJ1-2; TRBD1 might be the D (6 bases). Germline CDR1 reads ENHRY; CDR2 reads SYGVKD. Trimming cost V 3 bases and J 4 bases, with 24 bases left between them. CDR3 length: 18 residues. CDR3 DNA: TGTGCCATCAGTGACTTGCGAGGAGAACAGGGTCATGGCTATGGCTACACCTTC. This sequence encodes CAISDLRGEQGHGYGYTF.

The rearrangement joins TRBV4-2 to TRBJ2-2, with D perhaps matching TRBD1 (6 bases). The CDR3 runs to 16 residues. V lost 3 bases and J lost 3, with 14 bases in between. The germline CDR1 and CDR2 sequences are LGHNA and YNFKEQ. CDR3 sequence (DNA): TGTGCCAGCAGCCAGGCACAGGGAATTGACACCGGGGAGCTGTTTTTT. Its protein is CASSQAQGIDTGELFF.

V gene TRBV10-2 combines with J gene TRBJ2-3; 7 nucleotides match TRBD2. In germline, CDR1 is WSHSY, CDR2 SAAADI. The CDR3 extends over 16 amino acids. After removal of 7 bases from V and 5 bases from J, the junction contained 15 bases not matched to a gene. The DNA of the CDR3 is TGCGCCAGCACCGAGAATTGCGGGAGTCTTGGAGATACGCAGTATTTT. It specifies CASTENCGSLGDTQYF.

Note on this clonotype: One end of the junction is discordant with germline, which a read error may explain. The chain combines TRBV12-3 or TRBV12-4 with TRBJ2-5, with 7 bases identical to TRBD1. The J call may be incorrect, as the DNA end agrees better with TRBJ2-7. The CDR3 is 13 residues long. Here the CDR3 DNA reads TGTGCCAGCAGTAAGGACAGGTCCTGCGAGCAGTACTTC. This translates into CASSKDRSCEQYF.

A few counts support this clonotype. This rearrangement joins TRBV12-3 or TRBV12-4 to TRBJ2-6; tentative D call: TRBD1 (6 bases). V was cut by 5 bases and J by 0 bases, with 14 bases left in between. CDR3 length: 17 residues. DNA for the CDR3: TGTGCCAGCAGTCCTACGGGACAAGTCTCTGGGGCCAACGTCCTGACTTTC. Translating gives CASSPTGQVSGANVLTF.

Here the CDR3 reads CASSLATINEQYF. The CDR3 coding sequence is TGCGCCAGCAGCTTGGCGACAATTAACGAGCAGTACTTC. The rearrangement links TRBV5-1 to TRBJ2-7; no firm D call. The CDR3 contains 13 residues. Germline CDR1 and CDR2: SGHRS and YFSETQ. V dropped 0 bases and J dropped 5 bases, with 9 bases sitting between them. Drawing the rest from reference TRBV5-1 and TRBJ2-7, the complete variable domain is KAGVTQTPRYLIKTRGQQVTLSCSPISGHRSVSWYQQTPGQGLQFLFEYFSETQRNKGNFPGRFSGRQFSNSRSEMNVSTLELGDSALYLCASSLATINEQYFGPGTRLTVT.

The rearrangement uses TRBV28 and TRBJ2-7; D ambiguous. The DNA end lines up better with TRBJ2-5; the J call may be wrong. The CDR3 extends over 19 amino acids. Germline CDR1 is MDHEN and CDR2 is SYDVKM. CDR3 nucleotides: TGTGCCAGCAGCAATGGTCCGCAGAACCACGGGTATCTTGGAGAGACCCAGTACTTC. It is translated as CASSNGPQNHGYLGETQYF.

This clonotype turned up a few times. V and J are TRBV25-1 and TRBJ2-3, with 9 bases lining up with TRBD1. This CDR3 region has 16 residues. Germline CDR1 and CDR2: MGHDK and SYGVNS. The V and J ends lost 3 bases and 4 bases, in that order; junction bases with no gene match: 8. The CDR3 DNA is TGTGCCAGCAGTGAGTGGAACAGGGGGCATGCAGATACGCAGTATTTT. Its translation: CASSEWNRGHADTQYF.

V is TRBV2 and J is TRBJ2-1, with TRBD1 identical over 9 bases. CDR3 size: 15 residues. Germline V gene data show CDR1 as SNHLY and CDR2 as FYNNEI. V gave up 6 bases and J gave up 4 bases; unmatched junction bases: 7. The CDR3 is CASRLPGTGYNEQFF. The CDR3 DNA sequence: TGTGCCAGCAGGCTACCCGGGACAGGGTACAATGAGCAGTTCTTC.

The chain combines TRBV3-1 with TRBJ1-1, with D uncertain. Trimming shortened V by 1 base and J by 1 base, and 7 bases separated the two germline ends. CDR3 size: 14 residues. In germline, CDR1 is LGHDT, CDR2 YNNKEL (reference sequence). Here the CDR3 reads CASSQARRNTEAFF. DNA of the CDR3: TGTGCCAGCAGCCAAGCCCGGAGGAACACTGAAGCTTTCTTT.

In regard to this clonotype: The missing conserved phenylalanine or tryptophan at the end of this CDR3 makes a read error likely. The gene calls are TRBV12-3 or TRBV12-4 and TRBJ1-2; TRBD1 might be the D (5 bases). Trimming took off 5 bases at V and 2 bases at J, with 15 bases between the two ends. The CDR3 has 15 amino acids. The CDR3 nucleotides read TGTGCCAGCAGTCCCCCGGGACTCCCAAACTATGGCTACACCGTC. Residues: CASSPPGLPNYGYTV.

The chain is built from TRBV14 and TRBJ2-2, with 11 bases fitting TRBD2. The CDR3 runs to 21 residues. CDR1 and CDR2 (germline): SGHDN, FVKESK. Trimming removed 1 base from V and 4 bases from J; junction bases left unmatched: 17. CDR3 sequence (DNA): TGTGCCAGCAGCCAAGGGTGGAAGATGGCTACTAGCGGGAGTTTCACCGGGGAGCTGTTTTTT. Residues: CASSQGWKMATSGSFTGELFF.

V is TRBV11-3 and J is TRBJ2-4, with D perhaps TRBD1 or TRBD2 (6 bases each). This CDR3 contains 14 residues. Trimming stripped 5 bases from V and 5 bases from J, with 13 bases between. CDR1 is SGHNT and CDR2 is YENEEA in the germline V gene. The CDR3: CASSPGGVENIQYF. The CDR3 bases are TGTGCCAGCAGCCCCGGGGGCGTGGAAAACATTCAGTACTTC.

As to this clonotype: One junction end does not reproduce the germline sequence, and a read error may be involved. This chain joins TRBV20-1 and TRBJ1-1, with D unclear. The germline V gene encodes CDR1 DFQATT and CDR2 SNEGSKA (reference sequence). The CDR3 loop spans 13 amino acids. The DNA for the CDR3 is TGCAGTGCTAGAAGACGAGAGAACACTGAATCTTTCTTT. Protein product: CSARRRENTESFF.

This clonotype was seen at least ten times. This sequence joins TRBV12-5 and TRBJ2-7, with 9 bases fitting TRBD2. This CDR3 region has 14 residues. V was pared by 7 bases and J by 5 bases, with 9 bases of the junction left unmatched. CDR1 and CDR2 from the germline V gene are LGHNT and FRNRAP. CDR3 nucleotides: TGTGCTAGTGCCGAGGGACTAGCAGGTGACGAGCAGTACTTC. Protein: CASAEGLAGDEQYF.

This clonotype was observed many times. The rearrangement uses TRBV27 and TRBJ1-5; D is ambiguous. Germline values: CDR1 MNHEY, CDR2 SMNVEV (reference sequence). This CDR3 is 13 amino acids long. Trimming shortened V by 2 bases and J by 7 bases, and 9 bases separated the two germline ends. The DNA for the CDR3 is TGTGCCAGCAGTTTAACGGGTTGGCAGCCCCAGCATTTT. Encoded protein: CASSLTGWQPQHF.

DNA of the CDR3: TGTGCCAGCAGCCAAGAGCTGACTAGCGGTCACAATGAGCAGTACTTC. As protein: CASSQELTSGHNEQYF. This chain uses TRBV3-1 with TRBJ2-7, with 9 bases that match TRBD2. The CDR3 covers 16 residues. Looked up from germline, CDR1 is LGHDT and CDR2 is YNNKEL (reference sequence). V shed 0 bases and J 7 bases; nucleotides not matched to a gene: 10.